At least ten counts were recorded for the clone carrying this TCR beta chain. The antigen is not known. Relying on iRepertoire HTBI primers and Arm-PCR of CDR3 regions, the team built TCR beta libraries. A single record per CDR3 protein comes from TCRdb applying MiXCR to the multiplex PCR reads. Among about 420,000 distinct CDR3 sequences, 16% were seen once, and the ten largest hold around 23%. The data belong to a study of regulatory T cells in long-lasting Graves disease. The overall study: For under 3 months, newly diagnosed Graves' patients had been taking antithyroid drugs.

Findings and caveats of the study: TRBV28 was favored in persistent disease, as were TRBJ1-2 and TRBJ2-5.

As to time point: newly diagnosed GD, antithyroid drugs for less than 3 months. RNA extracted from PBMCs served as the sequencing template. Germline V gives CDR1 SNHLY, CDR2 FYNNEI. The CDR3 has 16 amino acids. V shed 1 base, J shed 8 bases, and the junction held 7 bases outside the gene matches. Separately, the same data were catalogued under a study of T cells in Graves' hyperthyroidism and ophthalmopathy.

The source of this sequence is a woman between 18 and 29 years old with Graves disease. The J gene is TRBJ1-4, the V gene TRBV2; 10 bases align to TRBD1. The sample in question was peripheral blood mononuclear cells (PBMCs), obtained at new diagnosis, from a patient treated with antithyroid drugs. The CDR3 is CASSEGQGAFREKLFF. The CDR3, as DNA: TGTGCCAGCAGTGAAGGACAGGGGGCATTTCGGGAAAAACTGTTTTTT.